These T cell receptor beta chains were read from a single sample in a study of blood T cell repertoires in COVID-19. TCRdb's table, derived via immunoSEQ multiplex PCR, lists solely in-frame clones and lacks some. Of under 300,000 clones listed, about 88% are singletons. Specimen: peripheral blood. The receptors here all came from a man between 18 and 35 years old with active or convalescent COVID-19. Both conserved end residues are part of each CDR3. D genes are given only for firm matches. Expanded clones are given a class, and other clones once, few, many or no size at all.

j_call | clone_size | v_call | d_call | cdr3_nt | cdr3_aa
TRBJ1-2 | - | TRBV28 | - | TGTGCCAGCACGCCCAGCGCTAACTATGGCTACACCTTC | CASTPSANYGYTF
TRBJ1-1 | - | TRBV27 | TRBD1 | TGTGCCAGCAGGTCCACAGGGGGCGATTTGTCTGAAGCTTTCTTT | CASRSTGGDLSEAFF
TRBJ2-5 | once | TRBV19 | TRBD2 | TGTGCCAGTAGTGGTCTAGCGGGAGGGATAAGCCAAGAGACCCAGTACTTC | CASSGLAGGISQETQYF
TRBJ1-2 | - | TRBV5-1 | TRBD1 | TGCGCCAGCAGCCGAGGACAGGATGATGGCTACACCTTC | CASSRGQDDGYTF
TRBJ2-5 | - | TRBV28 | TRBD1 | TGTGCCAGCAGTTTCGTCGGACAGGGCGAGACCCAGTACTTC | CASSFVGQGETQYF
TRBJ2-2 | - | TRBV19 | - | TGTGCCAGTAGTCGGGACACAGGCACCGGGGAGCTGTTTTTT | CASSRDTGTGELFF
TRBJ2-5 | - | TRBV7-3 | TRBD1 | TGTGCCAGCAGCCTACAGGGGAAAGAGACCCAGTACTTC | CASSLQGKETQYF
TRBJ2-7 | - | TRBV15 | - | TGTGCCACCAGCAGGACCTCAACAGGGCTGGTCGAGCAGTACTTC | CATSRTSTGLVEQYF
TRBJ2-1 | - | TRBV30 | - | TGTGCCTGGAATTCCCAGCGGGCGCCAACCTACAATGAGCAGTTCTTC | CAWNSQRAPTYNEQFF
TRBJ2-7 | once | TRBV19 | - | TGTGCCAGTAGTATAGACGCGCTGGGTAGCGGTAGCTCCTACGAGCAGTACTTC | CASSIDALGSGSSYEQYF
TRBJ2-5 | - | TRBV11-3 | TRBD1 | TGTGCCAGCAGCTCTTCCGACTACAGACAGGGAATGGGGCAAGAGACCCAGTACTTC | CASSSSDYRQGMGQETQYF
TRBJ2-7 | - | TRBV6-1 | - | TGTGCCAGCAGTTATGGCCCCTACGAGCAGTACTTC | CASSYGPYEQYF
TRBJ2-2 | - | TRBV7-3 | - | TGTGCCAGCAGGGGGCTAGTAGGGTCCGGGGAGCTGTTTTTT | CASRGLVGSGELFF
TRBJ1-5 | - | TRBV24-1 | - | TGTGCCACCAGTGAACAGTATAGCAATCAGCCCCAGCATTTT | CATSEQYSNQPQHF
TRBJ2-1 | - | TRBV2 | - | TGTGCCAGCAGGGAAACCTACCTGGGCCAGTTCTTC | CASRETYLGQFF